The T cell receptor (beta chain) under discussion was sequenced for a study of control samples from healthy donors and cancer patients. Looked up from germline, CDR1 is SGDLS and CDR2 is YYNGEE. Trimming pared 3 bases from V and 4 bases from J, leaving 8 bases between. The CDR3 sequence is 13 residues long. Generated by immunoSEQ multiplex PCR, the TCRdb table keeps only in-frame clones and is missing some. The sample has fewer than 200,000 clones, around nine tenths seen once. Sequenced material: blood. This rearrangement joins TRBV9 to TRBJ2-1; tentatively, D is TRBD2 (5 bases). The origin of this receptor is a woman in her 30s in good health. In nucleotides, the CDR3 is TGTGCCAGCAGCGCGGGGAGTTACAATGAGCAGTTCTTC. Its translation is CASSAGSYNEQFF.